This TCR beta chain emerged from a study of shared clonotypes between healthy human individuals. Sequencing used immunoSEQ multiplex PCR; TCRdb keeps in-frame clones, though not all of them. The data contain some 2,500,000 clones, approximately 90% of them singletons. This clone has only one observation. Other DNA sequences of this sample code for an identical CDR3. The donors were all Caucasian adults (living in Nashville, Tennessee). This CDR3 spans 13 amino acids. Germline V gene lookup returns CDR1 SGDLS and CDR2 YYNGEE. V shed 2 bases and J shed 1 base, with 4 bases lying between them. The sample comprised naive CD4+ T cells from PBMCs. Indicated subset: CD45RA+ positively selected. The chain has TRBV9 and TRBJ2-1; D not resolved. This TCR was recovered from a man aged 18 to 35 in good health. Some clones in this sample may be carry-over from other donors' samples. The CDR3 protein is CASSVASYNEQFF. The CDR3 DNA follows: TGTGCCAGCAGCGTCGCTTCCTACAATGAGCAGTTCTTC.